This TCR beta chain is from a study of T cell changes during pregnancy in multiple sclerosis. The V gene's germline CDR1 is KGHSH and CDR2 LQKENI. The CDR3 totals 13 residues. The germline V and J ends were trimmed by 5 bases and 8 bases, with 15 bases remaining between them. Some clones are missing from TCRdb's copy, which holds only in-frame ones; the method was immunoSEQ multiplex PCR. The top ten clones hold approximately 0.8% of a sample with some 85,000 clones, just under 95% of them seen once. This clonotype was sampled from a female donor with multiple sclerosis, enrolled in a pregnancy study. The sequencing used peripheral blood, collected in the third trimester of pregnancy. The chain links TRBV18 to TRBJ1-1; weak D call: TRBD1 (5 bases). CDR3 loop: CASSMQGSAEAFF. The CDR3 DNA reads TGTGCCAGCTCAATGCAGGGATCGGCGGAAGCTTTCTTT.